This T cell receptor beta chain was recorded in a study of cytomegalovirus exposure and HLA in healthy donors (TCRdb year 2017). About the investigation overall: An earlier analysis of 550 to 700 of the donors reported 250 to 350 Gb of sequence data and 120 million or so unique TCR beta sequences from 150 million to 200 million T cells. The study used immunosequencing to profile the T cell repertoires of 600 to 850 subjects and linked those repertoires to cytomegalovirus serostatus. Besides the first cohort of roughly 700 subjects, a separate validation cohort made up of 120 different subjects was used. Roughly 5 DR-DQ haplotypes were handled as single units for association and clustering, since linkage in the cohort was strong. All discovery cohort repertoires had been generated using a single sequencing platform. In the later analysis, no new phenotypic data were used to find candidate immune exposures; instead, reliance was placed on TCR beta sequences and their occurrence across donors. Typing coverage varied by locus: about 620-630 donors for A, B, C, DRB1 and DQB1; under 550 for DQA1; about 600 for DPA1; fewer than 480 for DPB1. Among about 410 genotyped donors of the cohort, an average of roughly 230,000 unique TCR beta nucleotide sequences was sequenced per donor, of which 15% to 20% were non-productive. To predict cytomegalovirus infection status, the study brought together high-throughput TCR immunosequencing, statistical association of individual TCRs with disease status, and machine learning. In a later analysis, previously published TCR beta repertoires from about 670 donors were re-analyzed and high-resolution HLA genotyping was added so that TCR occurrence patterns could be studied. Donor age, sex, ethnicity and CMV serostatus were compiled alongside the repertoire data. An earlier analysis of about 620 of the donors applied high-throughput TCR beta sequencing to assess whether each TCR beta V gene segment acted as functional or pseudogenic. Both class I and class II loci were covered by HLA typing, at four-digit resolution. An early release covering some 640 HLA-typed donors comprised about 290 gigabases of sequencing data and roughly 85 million unique TCR sequences. In a later genetic analysis, genome-wide SNP genotypes for about three fifths of the roughly 670 donors were used, and that subset was treated as a discovery cohort. The study was designed to test whether signatures of past pathogen exposure could be identified by cataloging public T cell receptors. The genetic ancestry cluster associated with self-reported Caucasian donors included over 65% of the approximately 430 genotyped donors. The study at large found these results: In a later analysis, most CMV-associated TCR beta chains were found to appear HLA-restricted, with HLA associations seemingly driven largely by CMV exposure. Because the 87-base-pair reads could not distinguish some IMGT-functional V segments, including TRBV6-2 and TRBV6-3, those segments were excluded. Immune exposure information for the cohort was limited to CMV serostatus. A later analysis found that HLA-associated TCR beta chains were more clonally expanded and had lower generation probabilities than equally common non-associated chains. Assigning TCR associations to individual alleles was difficult when HLA alleles, especially DR and DQ, strongly co-occurred. A further reported finding was that TCR beta sequences accurately predicted the HLA-A and HLA-B alleles for most subjects in the first cohort. A later analysis associated about 17,000 TCR beta sequences with specific HLA alleles at a false discovery rate of 0.05. In a later analysis, the rate of TCR association differed among HLA loci, with DRB1 alleles having the most associated TCRs and HLA-C alleles having the fewest. An association between a missense DCLRE1C variant and V-gene and J-gene trimming of TCR beta chains was found in a later genetic analysis and replicated in an independent cohort. In a later analysis, several top co-occurrence clusters were reported to appear linked to parvovirus B19, influenza, CMV and Epstein-Barr virus. The study listed 164 TCR beta chains as associated with cytomegalovirus. The cohort was sequenced for TCR beta chains only, and without alpha or paired-chain data the features that could be detected were limited. While some public TCRs were present in many individuals, most TCR sequences turned up only very rarely across donors. A cluster of highly shared sequence variants was judged likely to be a technical artifact of the sequencing pipeline. The presence/absence analyses assumed that sequencing depth was roughly uniform across donors, and that assumption may not be true. Fewer than 20 rarely observed V segments, including chromosome 9 orphons, were excluded from the earlier analysis of approximately 500 of the donors because counts were too low. In vitro tests confirmed that a few of the cytomegalovirus-associated TCR beta chains recognize cytomegalovirus antigens. It was suggested by the authors that the approach could potentially be generalized to other disease states and immunological phenotypes. Broadly in line with IMGT annotations, most TCR beta V segments showed up in productive rearrangements about 87% or about 30% of the time in an earlier analysis of several hundred of the donors. According to a later genetic analysis, donors in an Asian-associated ancestry cluster had fewer N-insertions in productive TCRs than the approximately 630-donor mean. Cytomegalovirus status was reported to be diagnosed by the classifier with high specificity and sensitivity in both the original and validation cohorts. Linkage disequilibrium might explain the correlated functional status among segregating V segments, but an unknown experimental factor could not be ruled out. HLA typing was unavailable for some donors at each locus, so association tests used only the typed subset.

CDR1 and CDR2 (LNHNV, YYDKDF) derive from the germline V gene (reference sequence). There are 15 amino acids in the CDR3, from cysteine to phenylalanine inclusive. The sequence is cut down to CDR3 DNA, 45 bases in frame from base 1. Relative to germline, V is missing 3 bases and J is missing 5 bases, with 3 bases of the junction outside any gene match. Library creation used the immunoSEQ multiplex PCR assay. For the multiplex PCR, a mixture combining 60 forward primers for TCR Vbeta segments and 13 reverse primers for TCR Jbeta segments was used. A multiplex PCR assay on genomic DNA amplified the CDR3 region of rearranged TCR beta genes. The amplified TCR beta libraries were sequenced on the Illumina HiSeq System as 87-base-pair reads. Per the authors' processing: Across the roughly 640 repertoires, a later analysis counted about 81 million unique TCR beta chains, roughly 11 million of which were shared by at least two donors. A nearest-neighbor algorithm error-corrected the raw reads and collapsed the reads into unique sequences, merging closely related sequences to remove PCR and sequencing errors. To assign V, D and J gene segments, CDR3 sequences were aligned to IMGT reference sequences. For a sequence to be retained, a match of at least six nucleotides was required to both a V gene segment and a J gene segment. Rearrangements were classified as productive when the CDR3 lacked stop codons and remained in frame with V and J, and all other rearrangements were classified as non-productive. CDR3 was defined according to IMGT convention as the region running from the second conserved V-encoded cysteine to the conserved J-encoded phenylalanine. The earlier analysis of roughly 590 of the donors excluded sequences that lacked an unambiguous match to a single V gene segment. In an earlier analysis of 587 of the donors, a V segment was called functional when productive rearrangements were above 56.7%, and segregating when the standard deviation between donors exceeded 5%. To diagnose cytomegalovirus status from the catalog of TCR beta chain sequences, a statistical classification framework was built. V and J gene assignment, in a later analysis, came from comparing TCR nucleotide sequences with IMGT/GENE-DB human TR gene sequences. Using the TCRdist pipeline, a later analysis assigned CDR3 sequences along with most-parsimonious VDJ recombination scenarios. In a later analysis, each TCR beta chain was defined by its CDR3 amino acid sequence together with its V-gene family, and reads without a unique V-gene family were excluded. To address suspected cross-contamination and a sequencing artifact, a later analysis removed approximately 600 highly shared, low-generation-probability nucleotide sequences. For each public chain, a later analysis derived a clonal expansion index from normalized ranks of inferred template counts within each repertoire. Generation probabilities in a later analysis came from a VDJ recombination model fitted to out-of-frame rearrangements, and those results were checked against IGoR. Hypergeometric tests were used in a later analysis to score TCR-TCR, TCR-HLA and TCR-CMV co-occurrence, with a repertoire-size bias correction applied to the TCR pairs. In a later analysis, false discovery rates were estimated by permuting HLA or CMV assignments 20 times. In a later analysis, co-occurring TCRs were grouped using DBSCAN, with TCRdist sequence similarity added in when clustering inside HLA-allele-positive subsets. For co-occurrence clustering, repertoires with fewer than 30,000 or more than 120,000 public chains were excluded, along with roughly 5 repertoires with anomalous nucleotide sharing. Here the immuneACCESS table is served through TCRdb, limited to in-frame sequences with V and J called. Missing clones are a known gap in these copies; in checked studies unresolved V genes cover under half, and the rest lacks a known reason. The V and J calls and clone size are taken from that table; D and trimming were inferred from the DNA. Within this sample are 100,000 to 150,000 clones, with 75% to 90% of them counted one time only. More than 7% of the sample comes from the top ten.

The cohort consisted of 666 healthy bone marrow donors. At the time of sampling, every cohort member was nominally healthy, though immune exposures that went unrecorded were likely present. The donor was CMV seropositive and was included in the group of 250 to 350 seropositive cohort members. A peripheral blood sample was provided by each donor, and peripheral blood mononuclear cells were used for TCR beta sequencing. The Qiagen DNeasy Blood Extraction Kit was used to extract genomic DNA from the blood cell samples. For this clone: This clone's antigen is unknown. It has no much larger one-base neighbor in the sample; base qualities were not kept.

This TCR was sampled from a female donor in good health and CMV-seropositive. The sequenced sample consisted of PBMCs. The sequence is built from TRBV15 and TRBJ2-1; 11 of the junction bases match TRBD2. The CDR3 region has the sequence CATSRTSGVDNEQFF. The nucleotide sequence reads as follows: TGTGCCACCAGCAGGACTAGCGGGGTCGACAATGAGCAGTTCTTC.